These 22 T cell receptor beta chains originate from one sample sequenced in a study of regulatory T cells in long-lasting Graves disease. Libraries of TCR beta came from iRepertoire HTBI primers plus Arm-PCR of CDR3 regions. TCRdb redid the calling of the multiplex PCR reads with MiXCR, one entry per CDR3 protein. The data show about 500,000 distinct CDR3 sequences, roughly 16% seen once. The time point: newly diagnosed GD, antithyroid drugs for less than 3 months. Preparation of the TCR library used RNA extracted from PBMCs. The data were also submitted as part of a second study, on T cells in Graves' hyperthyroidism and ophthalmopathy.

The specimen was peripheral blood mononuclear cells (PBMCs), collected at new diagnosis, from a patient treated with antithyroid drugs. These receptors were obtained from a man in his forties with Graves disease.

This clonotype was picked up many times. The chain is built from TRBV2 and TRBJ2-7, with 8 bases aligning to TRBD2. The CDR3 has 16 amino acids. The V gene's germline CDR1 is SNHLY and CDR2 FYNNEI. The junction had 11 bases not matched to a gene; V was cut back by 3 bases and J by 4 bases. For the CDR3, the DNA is TGTGCCAGCAGTGAGTTGGCGGGAGGTACCTCATACGAGCAGTACTTC. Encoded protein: CASSELAGGTSYEQYF. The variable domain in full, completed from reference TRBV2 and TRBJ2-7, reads EPEVTQTPSHQVTQMGQEVILRCVPISNHLYFYWYRQILGQKVEFLVSFYNNEISEKSEIFDDQFSVERPDGSNFTLKIRSTKLEDSAMYFCASSELAGGTSYEQYFGPGTRLTVT.

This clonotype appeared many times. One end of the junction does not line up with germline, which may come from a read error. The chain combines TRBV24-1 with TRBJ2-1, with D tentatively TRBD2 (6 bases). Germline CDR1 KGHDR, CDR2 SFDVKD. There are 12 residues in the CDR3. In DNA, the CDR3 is TGTGCCACCCGTGACCTAATCGGGGGGCAGTTCTTC. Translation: CATRDLIGGQFF.

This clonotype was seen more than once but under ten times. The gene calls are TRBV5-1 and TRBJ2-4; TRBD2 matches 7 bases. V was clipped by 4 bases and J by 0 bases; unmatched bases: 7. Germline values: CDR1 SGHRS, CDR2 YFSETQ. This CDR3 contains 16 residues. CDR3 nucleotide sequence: TGCGCCAGCAGCCTCCTAGCGGCCCCAGCCAAAAACATTCAGTACTTC. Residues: CASSLLAAPAKNIQYF.

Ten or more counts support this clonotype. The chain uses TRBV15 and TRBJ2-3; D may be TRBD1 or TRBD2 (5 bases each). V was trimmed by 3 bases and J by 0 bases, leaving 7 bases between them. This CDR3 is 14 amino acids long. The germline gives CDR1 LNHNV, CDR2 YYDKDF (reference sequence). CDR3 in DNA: TGTGCCACCAGCAGGGGACGAAGCACAGATACGCAGTATTTT. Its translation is CATSRGRSTDTQYF.

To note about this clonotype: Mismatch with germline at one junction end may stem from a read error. This CDR3 reads CAGSLVEGGIGEQFF. The CDR3 nucleotides read TGTGCCGGCAGCTTAGTCGAGGGAGGGATTGGTGAGCAGTTCTTC. V is TRBV7-9 and J is TRBJ2-1, with TRBD2 matching 7 bases. Germline V gene lookup returns CDR1 SEHNR and CDR2 FQNEAQ (reference sequence). The CDR3 consists of 15 residues. The variable domain in full, completed from reference TRBV7-9 and TRBJ2-1, reads DTGVSQNPRHKITKRGQNVTFRCDPISEHNRLYWYRQTLGQGPEFLTYFQNEAQLEKSRLLSDRFSAERPKGSFSTLEIQRTEQGDSAMYLCAGSLVEGGIGEQFFGPGTRLTVL.

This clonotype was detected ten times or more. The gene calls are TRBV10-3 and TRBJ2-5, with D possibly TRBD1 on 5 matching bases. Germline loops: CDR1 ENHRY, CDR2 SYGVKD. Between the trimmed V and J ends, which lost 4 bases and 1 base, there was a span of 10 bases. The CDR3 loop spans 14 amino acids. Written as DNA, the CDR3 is TGTGCCATCAGTGTGACAGCGTCCCAAGAGACCCAGTACTTC. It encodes CAISVTASQETQYF.

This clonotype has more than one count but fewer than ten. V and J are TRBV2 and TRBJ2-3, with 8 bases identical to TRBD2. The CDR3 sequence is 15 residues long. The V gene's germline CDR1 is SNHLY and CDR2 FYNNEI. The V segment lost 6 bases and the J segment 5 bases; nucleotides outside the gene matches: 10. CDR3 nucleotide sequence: TGTGCCAGCAGGCCCCCAGTAGCGGGAAGAGATACGCAGTATTTT. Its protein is CASRPPVAGRDTQYF.

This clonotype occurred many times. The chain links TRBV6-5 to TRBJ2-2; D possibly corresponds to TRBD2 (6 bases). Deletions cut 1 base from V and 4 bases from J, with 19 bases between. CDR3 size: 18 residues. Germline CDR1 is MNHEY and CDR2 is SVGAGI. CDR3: CASSYYRGGTRPTGELFF. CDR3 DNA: TGTGCCAGCAGTTACTATAGGGGCGGGACGCGCCCCACCGGGGAGCTGTTTTTT.

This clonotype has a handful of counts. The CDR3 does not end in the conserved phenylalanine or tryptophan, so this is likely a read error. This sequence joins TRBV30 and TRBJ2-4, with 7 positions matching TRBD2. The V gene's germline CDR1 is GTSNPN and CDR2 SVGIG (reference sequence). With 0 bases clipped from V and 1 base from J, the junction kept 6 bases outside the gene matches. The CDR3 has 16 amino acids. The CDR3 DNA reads TGTGCCTGGAGTGTACTGGTCGGGAGGGCCAAAAACATTCAGTACCTC. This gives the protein CAWSVLVGRAKNIQYL.

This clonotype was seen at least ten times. CDR3 nucleotide sequence: TGCAGTGCTAGACGGCTAGCGGAAACGAACACCGGGGAGCTGTTTTTT. It specifies CSARRLAETNTGELFF. The rearrangement joins TRBV20-1 to TRBJ2-2, with 7 bases fitting TRBD2. This CDR3 spans 16 amino acids. V was pared by 2 bases and J by 0 bases, with 6 bases of the junction left unmatched. In germline, CDR1 is DFQATT, CDR2 SNEGSKA (reference sequence).

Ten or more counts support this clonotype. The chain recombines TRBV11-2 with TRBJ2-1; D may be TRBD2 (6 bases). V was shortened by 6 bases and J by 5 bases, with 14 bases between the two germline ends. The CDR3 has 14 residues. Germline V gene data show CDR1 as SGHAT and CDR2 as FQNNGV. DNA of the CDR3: TGTGCCAGCAGTCGCCGGGACTTTCACAATGAGCAGTTCTTC. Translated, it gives CASSRRDFHNEQFF.

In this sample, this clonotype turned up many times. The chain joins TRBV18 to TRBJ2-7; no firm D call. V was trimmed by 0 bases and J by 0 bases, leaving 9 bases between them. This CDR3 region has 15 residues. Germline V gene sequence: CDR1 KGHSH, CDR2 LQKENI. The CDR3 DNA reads TGTGCCAGCTCACCACCCAGGCTGAGCTCCTACGAGCAGTACTTC. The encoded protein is CASSPPRLSSYEQYF.

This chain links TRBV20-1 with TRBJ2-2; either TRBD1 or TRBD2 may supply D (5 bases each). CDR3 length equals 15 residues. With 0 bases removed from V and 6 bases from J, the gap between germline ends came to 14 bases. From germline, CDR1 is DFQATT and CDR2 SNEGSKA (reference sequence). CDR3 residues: CSARDLGEKAGELFF. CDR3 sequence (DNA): TGCAGTGCTAGAGATTTGGGGGAGAAGGCCGGGGAGCTGTTTTTT.

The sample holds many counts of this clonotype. The CDR3 loop reads CATREGGVNTQYF. The CDR3 DNA is TGTGCCACCCGTGAGGGGGGCGTAAATACGCAGTATTTT. This sequence joins TRBV2 and TRBJ2-3, with D perhaps assigned TRBD1 or TRBD2 (6 bases each). Germline V gives CDR1 SNHLY, CDR2 FYNNEI. The V gene lost 10 bases and the J gene lost 7 bases, with 18 bases spanning the gap. The CDR3 spans 13 residues.

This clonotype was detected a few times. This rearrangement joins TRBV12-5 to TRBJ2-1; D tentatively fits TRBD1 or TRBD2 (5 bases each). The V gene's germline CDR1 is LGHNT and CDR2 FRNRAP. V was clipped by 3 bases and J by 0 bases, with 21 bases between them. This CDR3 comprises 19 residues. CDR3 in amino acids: CASGFGAALWRSSYNEQFF. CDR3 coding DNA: TGTGCTAGTGGTTTCGGGGCCGCTTTGTGGCGGAGCTCCTACAATGAGCAGTTCTTC.

The CDR3 DNA follows: TGTGCCAGCAGCTTAGACAGGGTCTTGTGGGGTGAGCAGTTCTTC. Translating gives CASSLDRVLWGEQFF. V usage is TRBV7-2 and J usage is TRBJ2-1; perhaps TRBD1 as D (6 bases). V gave up 1 base and J gave up 9 bases, with 16 bases separating them. The CDR3 is 15 amino acids. Germline assignment: CDR1 SGHTA and CDR2 FQGNSA.

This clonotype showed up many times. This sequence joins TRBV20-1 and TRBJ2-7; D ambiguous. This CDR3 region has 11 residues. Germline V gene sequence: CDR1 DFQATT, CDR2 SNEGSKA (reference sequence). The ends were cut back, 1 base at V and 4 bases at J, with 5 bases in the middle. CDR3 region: CSARARYEQYF. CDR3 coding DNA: TGCAGTGCTAGAGCCCGTTACGAGCAGTACTTC.

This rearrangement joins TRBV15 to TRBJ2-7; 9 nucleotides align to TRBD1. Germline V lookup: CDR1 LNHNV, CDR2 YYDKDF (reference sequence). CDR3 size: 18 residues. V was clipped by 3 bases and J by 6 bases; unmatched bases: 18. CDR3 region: CATSRDRGDRALFGEQYF. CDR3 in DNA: TGTGCCACCAGCAGGGACCGGGGGGACAGGGCGCTCTTTGGCGAGCAGTACTTC.

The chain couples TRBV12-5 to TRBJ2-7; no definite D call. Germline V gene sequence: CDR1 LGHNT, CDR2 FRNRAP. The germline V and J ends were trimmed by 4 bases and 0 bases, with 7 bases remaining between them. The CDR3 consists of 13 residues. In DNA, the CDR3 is TGTGCTAGTGGTTCGCCTAGCTCCTACGAGCAGTACTTC. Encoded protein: CASGSPSSYEQYF.

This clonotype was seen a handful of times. CDR3 region: CAISAVGLAGGNEQFF. DNA of the CDR3: TGTGCCATCAGTGCCGTAGGACTAGCGGGAGGCAATGAGCAGTTCTTC. The genes are TRBV10-3 and TRBJ2-1; TRBD2 matches 14 bases. CDR1 and CDR2 (germline): ENHRY, SYGVKD. This CDR3 region has 16 residues. Trimming took 4 bases from V and 6 from J; bases not matched to a gene: 5.

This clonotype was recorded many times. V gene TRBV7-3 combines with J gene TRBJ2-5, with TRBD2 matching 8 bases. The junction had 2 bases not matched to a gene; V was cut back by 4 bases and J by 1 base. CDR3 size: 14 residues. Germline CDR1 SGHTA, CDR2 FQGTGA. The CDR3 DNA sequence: TGTGCCAGCAGCTCGGGACTAGGCCAAGAGACCCAGTACTTC. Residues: CASSSGLGQETQYF.

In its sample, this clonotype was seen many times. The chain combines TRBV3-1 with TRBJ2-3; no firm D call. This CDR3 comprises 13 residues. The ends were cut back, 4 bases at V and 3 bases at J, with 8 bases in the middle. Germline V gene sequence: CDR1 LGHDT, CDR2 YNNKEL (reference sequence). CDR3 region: CASSPAWTDTQYF. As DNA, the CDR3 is TGTGCCAGCAGCCCGGCGTGGACAGATACGCAGTATTTT.